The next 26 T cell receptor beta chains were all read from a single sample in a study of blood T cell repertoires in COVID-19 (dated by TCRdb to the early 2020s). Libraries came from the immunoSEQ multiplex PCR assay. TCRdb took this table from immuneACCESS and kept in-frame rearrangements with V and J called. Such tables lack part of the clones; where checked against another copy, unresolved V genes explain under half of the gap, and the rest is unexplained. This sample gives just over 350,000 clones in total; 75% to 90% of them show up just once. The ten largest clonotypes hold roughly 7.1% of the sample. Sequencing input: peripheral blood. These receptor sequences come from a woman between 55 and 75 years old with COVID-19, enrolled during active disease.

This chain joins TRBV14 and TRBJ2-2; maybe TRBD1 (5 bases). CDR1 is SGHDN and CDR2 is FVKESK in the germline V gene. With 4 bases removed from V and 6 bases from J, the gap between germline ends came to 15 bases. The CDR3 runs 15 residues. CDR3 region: CASSPRYGAAGELFF. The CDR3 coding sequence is TGTGCCAGCAGCCCCCGGTATGGGGCGGCCGGGGAGCTGTTTTTT.

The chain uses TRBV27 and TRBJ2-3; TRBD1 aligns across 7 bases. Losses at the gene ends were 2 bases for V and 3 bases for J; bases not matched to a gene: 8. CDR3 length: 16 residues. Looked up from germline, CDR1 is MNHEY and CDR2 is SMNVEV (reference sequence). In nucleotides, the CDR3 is TGTGCCAGCAGTTTAAGAGGGGGCGCGGAGACAGATACGCAGTATTTT. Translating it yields CASSLRGGAETDTQYF.

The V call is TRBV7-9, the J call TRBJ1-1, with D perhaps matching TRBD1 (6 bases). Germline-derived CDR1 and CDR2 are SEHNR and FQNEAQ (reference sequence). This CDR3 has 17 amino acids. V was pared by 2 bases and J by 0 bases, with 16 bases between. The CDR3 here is CASSLLGDIYMNTEAFF. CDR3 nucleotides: TGTGCCAGCAGCTTATTAGGGGACATTTACATGAACACTGAAGCTTTCTTT.

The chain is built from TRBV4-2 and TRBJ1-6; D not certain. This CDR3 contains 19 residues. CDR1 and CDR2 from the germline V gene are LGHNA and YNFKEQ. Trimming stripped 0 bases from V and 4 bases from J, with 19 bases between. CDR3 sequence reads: CASSQDHSRVVVYNSPLHF. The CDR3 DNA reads TGTGCCAGCAGCCAAGATCATTCCCGGGTCGTAGTGTATAATTCACCCCTCCACTTT.

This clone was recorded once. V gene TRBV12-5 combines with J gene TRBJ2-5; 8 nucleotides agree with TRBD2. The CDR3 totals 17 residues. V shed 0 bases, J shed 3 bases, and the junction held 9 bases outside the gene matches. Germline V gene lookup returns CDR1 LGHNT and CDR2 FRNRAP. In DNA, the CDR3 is TGTGCTAGTGGTTTGGTATCCCTTCGGGGGGGCGAAGAGACCCAGTACTTC. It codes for CASGLVSLRGGEETQYF.

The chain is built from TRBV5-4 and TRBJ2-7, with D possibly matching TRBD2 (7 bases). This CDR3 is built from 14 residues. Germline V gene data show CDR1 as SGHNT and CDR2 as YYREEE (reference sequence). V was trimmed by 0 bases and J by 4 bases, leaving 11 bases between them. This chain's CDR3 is CASSLGGGQYEQYF. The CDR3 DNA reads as TGTGCCAGCAGCTTGGGCGGGGGACAATACGAGCAGTACTTC.

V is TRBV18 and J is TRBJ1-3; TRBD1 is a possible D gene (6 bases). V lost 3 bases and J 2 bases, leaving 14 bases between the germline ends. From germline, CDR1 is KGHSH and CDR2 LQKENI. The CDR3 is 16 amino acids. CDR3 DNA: TGTGCCAGCTCACCTTCTCCAGGGGAAGCTGGAAACACCATATATTTT. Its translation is CASSPSPGEAGNTIYF.

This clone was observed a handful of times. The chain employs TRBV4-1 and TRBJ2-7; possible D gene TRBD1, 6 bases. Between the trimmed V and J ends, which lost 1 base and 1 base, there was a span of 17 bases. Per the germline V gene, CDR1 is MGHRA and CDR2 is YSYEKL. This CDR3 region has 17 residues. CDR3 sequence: CASSQVQGHHLSYEQYF. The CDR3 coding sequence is TGCGCCAGCAGCCAAGTACAGGGTCACCACTTATCCTACGAGCAGTACTTC.

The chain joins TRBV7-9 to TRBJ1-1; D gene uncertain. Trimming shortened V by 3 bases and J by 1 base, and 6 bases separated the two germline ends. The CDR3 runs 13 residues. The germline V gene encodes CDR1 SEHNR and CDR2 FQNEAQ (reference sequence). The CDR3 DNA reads TGTGCCAGCAGCTTTGAAGCGAACACTGAAGCTTTCTTT. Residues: CASSFEANTEAFF.

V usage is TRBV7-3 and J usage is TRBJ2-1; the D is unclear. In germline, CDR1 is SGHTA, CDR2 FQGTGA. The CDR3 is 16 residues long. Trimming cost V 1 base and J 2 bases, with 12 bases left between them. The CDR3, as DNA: TGTGCCAGCAGCTTAATTGCAGGCTTCACCTACAATGAGCAGTTCTTC. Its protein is CASSLIAGFTYNEQFF.

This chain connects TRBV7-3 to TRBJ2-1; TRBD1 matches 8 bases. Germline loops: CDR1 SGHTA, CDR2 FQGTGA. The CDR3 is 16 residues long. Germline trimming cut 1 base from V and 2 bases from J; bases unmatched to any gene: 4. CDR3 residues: CASSLIPGGAYNEQFF. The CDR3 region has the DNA TGTGCCAGCAGCTTAATCCCAGGGGGCGCCTACAATGAGCAGTTCTTC.

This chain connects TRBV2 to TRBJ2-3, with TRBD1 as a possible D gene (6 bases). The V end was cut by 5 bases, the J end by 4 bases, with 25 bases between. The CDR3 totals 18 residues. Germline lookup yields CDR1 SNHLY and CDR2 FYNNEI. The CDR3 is CASSTVGGPQSRADTQYF. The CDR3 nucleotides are TGTGCCAGCAGTACCGTAGGGGGACCCCAGAGTCGTGCAGATACGCAGTATTTT.

CDR3 in amino acids: CSVVPGDTEAFF. CDR3 DNA sequence: TGCAGCGTTGTTCCGGGGGACACTGAAGCTTTCTTT. This rearrangement joins TRBV29-1 to TRBJ1-1, with D maybe TRBD1 (5 bases). The length of the CDR3 is 12 residues. Trimming left V 4 bases short and J 3 bases short, with 9 bases between. In germline, CDR1 is SQVTM, CDR2 ANQGSEA.

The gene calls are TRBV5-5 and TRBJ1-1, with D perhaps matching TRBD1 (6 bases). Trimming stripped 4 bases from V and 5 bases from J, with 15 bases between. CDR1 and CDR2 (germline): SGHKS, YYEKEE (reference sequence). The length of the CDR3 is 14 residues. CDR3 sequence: CASSVRQDGTEAFF. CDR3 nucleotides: TGTGCCAGCAGCGTACGACAGGATGGGACTGAAGCTTTCTTT.

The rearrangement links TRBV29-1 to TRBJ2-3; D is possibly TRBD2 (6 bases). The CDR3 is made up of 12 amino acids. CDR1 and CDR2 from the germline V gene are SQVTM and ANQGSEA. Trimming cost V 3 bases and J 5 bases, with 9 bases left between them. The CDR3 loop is CSVEGGGDTQYF. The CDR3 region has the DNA TGCAGCGTTGAGGGGGGTGGAGATACGCAGTATTTT.

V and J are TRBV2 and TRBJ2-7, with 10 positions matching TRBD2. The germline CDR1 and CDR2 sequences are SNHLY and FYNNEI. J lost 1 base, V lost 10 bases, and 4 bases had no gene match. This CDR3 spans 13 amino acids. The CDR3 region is CATTSGVSYEQYF. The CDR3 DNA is TGTGCCACCACTAGCGGGGTTTCCTACGAGCAGTACTTC.

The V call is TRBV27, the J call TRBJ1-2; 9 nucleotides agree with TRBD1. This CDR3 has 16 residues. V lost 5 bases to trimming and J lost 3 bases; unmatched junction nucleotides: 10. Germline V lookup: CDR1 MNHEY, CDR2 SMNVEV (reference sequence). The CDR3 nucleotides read TGTGCCAGCAGTCGGGGGACAGGGCTAACGTACTATGGCTACACCTTC. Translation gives CASSRGTGLTYYGYTF.

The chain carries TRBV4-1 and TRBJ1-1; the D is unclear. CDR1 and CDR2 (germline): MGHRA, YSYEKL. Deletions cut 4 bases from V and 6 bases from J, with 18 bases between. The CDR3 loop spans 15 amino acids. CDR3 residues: CASSLWPIKEAEAFF. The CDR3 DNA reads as TGCGCCAGCAGCCTCTGGCCCATAAAGGAGGCTGAAGCTTTCTTT.

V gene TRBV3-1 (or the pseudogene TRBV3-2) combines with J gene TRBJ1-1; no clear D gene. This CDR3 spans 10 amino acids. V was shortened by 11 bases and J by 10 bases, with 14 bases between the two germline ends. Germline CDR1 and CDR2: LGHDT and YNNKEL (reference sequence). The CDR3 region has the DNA TGTGCCTGGTACAGAGCAGGAGCTTTCTTT. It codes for CAWYRAGAFF.

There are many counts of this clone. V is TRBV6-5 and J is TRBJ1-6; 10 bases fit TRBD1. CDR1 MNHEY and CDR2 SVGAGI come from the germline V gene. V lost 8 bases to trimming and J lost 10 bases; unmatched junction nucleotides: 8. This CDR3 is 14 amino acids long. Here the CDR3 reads CASGRDRGRSPLHF. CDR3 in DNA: TGTGCCAGCGGCCGGGACAGGGGCCGGTCACCCCTCCACTTT.

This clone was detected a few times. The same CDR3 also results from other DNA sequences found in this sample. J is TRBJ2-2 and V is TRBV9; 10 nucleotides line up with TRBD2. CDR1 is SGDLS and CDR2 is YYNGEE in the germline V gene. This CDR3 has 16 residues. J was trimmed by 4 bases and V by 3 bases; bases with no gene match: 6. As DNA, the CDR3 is TGTGCCAGCAGCGATCGGACTAGCGGCTCCACCGGGGAGCTGTTTTTT. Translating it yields CASSDRTSGSTGELFF.

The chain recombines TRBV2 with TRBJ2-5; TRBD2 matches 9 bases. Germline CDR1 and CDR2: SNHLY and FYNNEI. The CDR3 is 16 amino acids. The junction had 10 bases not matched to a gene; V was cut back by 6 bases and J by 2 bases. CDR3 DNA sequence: TGTGCCAGCAGCCGGATCGCGGGGGGGCGACAAGAGACCCAGTACTTC. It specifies CASSRIAGGRQETQYF.

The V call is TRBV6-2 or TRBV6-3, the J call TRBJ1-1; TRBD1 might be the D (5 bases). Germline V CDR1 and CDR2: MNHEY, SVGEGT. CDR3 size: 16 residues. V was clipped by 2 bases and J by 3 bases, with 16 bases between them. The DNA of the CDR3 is TGTGCCAGCAGTTACAGGACGGGGGAAGTAGACACTGAAGCTTTCTTT. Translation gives CASSYRTGEVDTEAFF.

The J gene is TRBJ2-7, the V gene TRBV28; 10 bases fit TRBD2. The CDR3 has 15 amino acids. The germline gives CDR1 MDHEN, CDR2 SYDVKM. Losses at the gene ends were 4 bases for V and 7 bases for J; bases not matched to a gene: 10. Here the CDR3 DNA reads TGTGCCAGCAGTTCCTTAGCGGGGGGTGCGGAAGAGCAGTACTTC. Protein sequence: CASSSLAGGAEEQYF.

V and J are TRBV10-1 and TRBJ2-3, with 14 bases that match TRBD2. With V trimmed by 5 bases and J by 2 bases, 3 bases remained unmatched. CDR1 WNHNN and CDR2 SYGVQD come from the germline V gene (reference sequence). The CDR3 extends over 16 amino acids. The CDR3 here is CASSTTSGGATDTQYF. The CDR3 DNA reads TGCGCCAGCAGTACGACTAGCGGGGGGGCCACAGATACGCAGTATTTT.

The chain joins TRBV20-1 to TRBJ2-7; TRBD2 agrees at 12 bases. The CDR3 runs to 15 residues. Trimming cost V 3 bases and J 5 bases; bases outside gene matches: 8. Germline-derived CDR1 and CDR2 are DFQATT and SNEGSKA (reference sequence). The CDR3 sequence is CSASHQLAGGNEQYF. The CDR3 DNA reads TGCAGTGCTAGTCACCAACTAGCGGGGGGTAACGAGCAGTACTTC.